One sample yielded the 31 T cell receptor beta chains listed below, sequenced in a study of PD-1 blockade in classical Hodgkin lymphoma. Time point indicated: newly diagnosed, previously untreated cHL patient sample. Investigators isolated CD4+ T cells from thawed PBMCs through magnetic negative selection. The method was immunoSEQ multiplex PCR; TCRdb's version includes in-frame clones alone and lacks a portion of them. The sample holds some 34,000 clones, more than 85% seen once. Sequenced: CD4+ T cells from blood. The receptors derive from a human donor with classical Hodgkin lymphoma.

The CDR3 coding sequence is TGTGCCAGTAGTATAAATGGGGGCACTGAAGCTTTCTTT. It encodes CASSINGGTEAFF. The chain uses TRBV19 and TRBJ1-1; D possibly corresponds to TRBD1 (5 bases). The CDR3 runs to 13 residues. Trimming took off 2 bases at V and 4 bases at J, with 8 bases between the two ends. The germline gives CDR1 LNHDA, CDR2 SQIVND (reference sequence).

J is TRBJ2-5 and V is TRBV6-1; D possibly corresponds to TRBD1 (5 bases). Trimming shortened V by 4 bases and J by 2 bases, and 8 bases separated the two germline ends. Germline CDR1 reads MNHNS; CDR2 reads SASEGT. The CDR3 runs 13 residues. The CDR3 sequence is CASSGQGQETQYF. CDR3 bases: TGTGCCAGCAGTGGCCAGGGTCAAGAGACCCAGTACTTC.

V and J are TRBV18 and TRBJ2-7; TRBD2 is a possible D gene (5 bases). V was cut by 1 base and J by 2 bases, with 12 bases left in between. Germline V gene data show CDR1 as KGHSH and CDR2 as LQKENI. The CDR3 covers 15 residues. For the CDR3, the DNA is TGTGCCAGCTCACCACGGCCCCGGGATGCCTACGAGCAGTACTTC. Its protein is CASSPRPRDAYEQYF.

This clone was found a few times. J is TRBJ2-1 and V is TRBV5-1, with D perhaps TRBD1 (6 bases). The CDR3 totals 13 residues. The V gene's germline CDR1 is SGHRS and CDR2 YFSETQ. Trimming stripped 5 bases from V and 5 bases from J, with 11 bases between. This CDR3 reads CASSRTADNEQFF. The CDR3 nucleotides read TGCGCCAGCAGTAGGACAGCAGACAATGAGCAGTTCTTC.

The CDR3 DNA reads TGTGCCAGCAGGTTCCGGGACAGCCAAGAGACCCAGTACTTC. Protein product: CASRFRDSQETQYF. V is TRBV2 and J is TRBJ2-5; 7 bases map to TRBD1. The CDR3 is made up of 14 amino acids. J gave up 1 base and V 6 bases, and 5 bases lay outside the gene matches. Germline CDR1 SNHLY, CDR2 FYNNEI.

The CDR3 protein is CASSQDRGQYEQYF. DNA for the CDR3: TGTGCCAGCAGTCAAGACAGGGGGCAATACGAGCAGTACTTC. The chain uses TRBV9 and TRBJ2-7; the match to TRBD1 covers 10 bases. Trimming cost V 5 bases and J 4 bases; bases outside gene matches: 6. CDR3 length: 14 residues. CDR1 and CDR2 (germline): SGDLS, YYNGEE.

The chain joins TRBV28 to TRBJ1-6; 7 bases fit TRBD1. The CDR3 extends over 18 amino acids. The germline V gene has CDR1 MDHEN and CDR2 SYDVKM. Trimming removed 1 base from V and 7 bases from J; junction bases left unmatched: 13. CDR3 sequence reads: CASSLSPWSRGRNSPLHF. The CDR3 nucleotides read TGTGCCAGCAGTTTATCGCCCTGGAGTAGGGGGCGGAATTCACCCCTCCACTTT.

CDR3 DNA: TGTGCCAGCAGCCCCTGTGGGGACGAGCAGTACTTC. Translating it yields CASSPCGDEQYF. The chain employs TRBV7-4 and TRBJ2-7; D remains unclear. Germline V gene data show CDR1 as SGHVT and CDR2 as SQSDAQ. V was cut by 5 bases and J by 5 bases, with 10 bases left in between. There are 12 residues in the CDR3. Together with reference TRBV7-4 and TRBJ2-7, the CDR3 gives the full variable domain: GAGVSQSPRYKVAKRGRDVALRCDSISGHVTLYWYRQTLGQGSEVLTYSQSDAQRDKSGRPSGRFSAERPERSVSTLKIQRTEQGDSAVYLCASSPCGDEQYFGPGTRLTVT.

V usage is TRBV6-5 and J usage is TRBJ1-1; 10 bases align to TRBD1. Germline trimming cut 1 base from V and 10 bases from J; bases unmatched to any gene: 12. This CDR3 contains 16 residues. Germline V CDR1 and CDR2: MNHEY, SVGAGI. The CDR3 DNA reads as TGTGCCAGCAGTTACTTCGGGGGACAGGGGATGGGTCGAGCTTTCTTT. Translated: CASSYFGGQGMGRAFF.

This chain connects TRBV5-4 to TRBJ2-5; 8 nucleotides line up with TRBD1. Germline CDR1 reads SGHNT; CDR2 reads YYREEE (reference sequence). The CDR3 contains 16 residues. The V segment lost 4 bases and the J segment 4 bases; nucleotides outside the gene matches: 12. CDR3 amino acids: CASSTTRQGIGETQYF. For the CDR3, the DNA is TGTGCCAGCAGCACCACCCGACAGGGGATAGGAGAGACCCAGTACTTC. Complete variable domain (other parts from reference TRBV5-4 and TRBJ2-5): ETGVTQSPTHLIKTRGQQVTLRCSSQSGHNTVSWYQQALGQGPQFIFQYYREEENGRGNFPPRFSGLQFPNYSSELNVNALELDDSALYLCASSTTRQGIGETQYFGPGTRLLVL.

V is TRBV25-1 and J is TRBJ1-5; D unresolved. Germline CDR1 reads MGHDK; CDR2 reads SYGVNS. There are 12 residues in the CDR3. V was cut by 3 bases and J by 7 bases, with 7 bases left in between. Written as DNA, the CDR3 is TGTGCCAGCAGTGAGGGTGAACAGCCCCAGCATTTT. It codes for CASSEGEQPQHF.

The V and J genes are TRBV18 and TRBJ2-7, with D tentatively TRBD1 or TRBD2 (5 bases each). Trimming removed 4 bases from V and 3 bases from J, with 19 bases in between. The CDR3 runs to 16 residues. Germline lookup yields CDR1 KGHSH and CDR2 LQKENI. CDR3 protein: CASSQQATGRYYEQYF. The CDR3 nucleotides read TGTGCCAGCTCACAACAGGCGACGGGACGATACTACGAGCAGTACTTC.

The chain is built from TRBV7-8 and TRBJ2-7, with 7 nucleotides matching TRBD1. This CDR3 is 14 amino acids long. Germline CDR1 and CDR2: SGHVS and FQNEAQ. V gave up 3 bases and J gave up 7 bases; unmatched junction bases: 9. CDR3 sequence (DNA): TGTGCCAGCAGCTTCTCAAAGGGGGCGAGGGAGCAGTACTTC. It encodes CASSFSKGAREQYF.

The V and J genes are TRBV6-5 and TRBJ1-2; tentative D call: TRBD1 (5 bases). Deletions cut 6 bases from V and 7 bases from J, with 12 bases between. The CDR3 contains 12 residues. Germline CDR1 is MNHEY and CDR2 is SVGAGI. The chain's CDR3 is CASSRGTGGYTF. The CDR3 DNA reads as TGTGCCAGCAGCCGCGGGACGGGTGGCTACACCTTC.

This chain connects TRBV30 to TRBJ2-1, with D perhaps TRBD1 (6 bases). The CDR3 sequence is 13 residues long. Germline-derived CDR1 and CDR2 are GTSNPN and SVGIG (reference sequence). Trimming shortened V by 1 base and J by 3 bases, and 7 bases separated the two germline ends. Written as DNA, the CDR3 is TGTGCCTGGAGTGAGGACAGCTACAATGAGCAGTTCTTC. It translates to CAWSEDSYNEQFF.

The J gene is TRBJ1-6, the V gene TRBV27; TRBD1 might be the D (5 bases). CDR1 is MNHEY and CDR2 is SMNVEV in the germline V gene (reference sequence). This CDR3 spans 14 amino acids. Between the trimmed V and J ends, which lost 3 bases and 7 bases, there was a span of 10 bases. CDR3 sequence (DNA): TGTGCCAGCAGTTTTAGTCAGGGAAATTCACCCCTCCACTTT. It specifies CASSFSQGNSPLHF.

This sequence joins TRBV9 and TRBJ2-7, with D unclear. V was cut by 1 base and J by 4 bases, with 9 bases left in between. CDR1 SGDLS and CDR2 YYNGEE come from the germline V gene. The CDR3 runs 13 residues. This CDR3 is CASSVSPNYEQYF. The CDR3 coding sequence is TGTGCCAGCAGCGTAAGTCCGAATTACGAGCAGTACTTC.

CDR3 region: CAWSVLGRYEQYF. In nucleotides, the CDR3 is TGTGCCTGGAGTGTGCTGGGGCGCTACGAGCAGTACTTC. V is TRBV30 and J is TRBJ2-7; TRBD1 might be the D (5 bases). CDR1 GTSNPN and CDR2 SVGIG come from the germline V gene (reference sequence). The CDR3 runs to 13 residues. V was trimmed by 0 bases and J by 3 bases, leaving 9 bases between them.

The CDR3 region is CASSIRRGRADTQYF. The DNA of the CDR3 is TGCGCCAGCAGCATCCGCCGAGGGAGGGCAGATACGCAGTATTTT. The V and J genes are TRBV5-1 and TRBJ2-3, with 7 positions matching TRBD2. This CDR3 is 15 amino acids long. The germline gives CDR1 SGHRS, CDR2 YFSETQ. V lost 4 bases to trimming and J lost 4 bases; unmatched junction nucleotides: 9.

The chain joins TRBV19 to TRBJ2-1, with 10 bases matching TRBD1. The CDR3 consists of 15 residues. J lost 6 bases, V lost 5 bases, and 7 bases had no gene match. Germline values: CDR1 LNHDA, CDR2 SQIVND (reference sequence). CDR3 protein: CASSLPGQGTNEQFF. DNA of the CDR3: TGTGCCAGTAGTCTCCCGGGACAGGGGACCAATGAGCAGTTCTTC.

The rearrangement uses TRBV4-1 and TRBJ2-1; possible D gene TRBD2, 6 bases. The V and J ends lost 2 bases and 0 bases respectively, with 17 bases between them. Germline V CDR1 and CDR2: MGHRA, YSYEKL. CDR3 length: 18 amino acids. The DNA for the CDR3 is TGCGCCAGCAGCCAAACCCCCGGGACTTCCAACTCCTACAATGAGCAGTTCTTC. It translates to CASSQTPGTSNSYNEQFF.

The chain links TRBV19 to TRBJ1-2; no firm D call. Germline lookup yields CDR1 LNHDA and CDR2 SQIVND (reference sequence). Trimming shortened V by 1 base and J by 4 bases, and 7 bases separated the two germline ends. The CDR3 consists of 13 residues. CDR3 residues: CASSIGVLYGYTF. CDR3 bases: TGTGCCAGTAGTATAGGGGTACTCTATGGCTACACCTTC.

V and J are TRBV6-1 and TRBJ1-2; D is possibly TRBD1 (5 bases). This CDR3 has 16 amino acids. V lost 3 bases and J 1 base, leaving 15 bases between the germline ends. Germline values: CDR1 MNHNS, CDR2 SASEGT. CDR3 residues: CASSDNQGSINYGYTF. The CDR3 DNA reads TGTGCCAGCAGTGATAATCAGGGATCAATTAACTATGGCTACACCTTC.

This chain joins TRBV18 and TRBJ1-2, with D possibly matching TRBD1 (5 bases). V was cut by 6 bases and J by 8 bases, with 19 bases left in between. The CDR3 has 14 residues. Per germline, CDR1 KGHSH and CDR2 LQKENI. Here the CDR3 reads CASSIQHTGDGYTF. CDR3 coding DNA: TGTGCCAGCTCCATTCAACACACAGGAGACGGCTACACCTTC.

This clone showed up just a few times. CDR3 in DNA: TGTGCCAGTATAGAGGTCCGAGAAGCTTTCTTT. It translates to CASIEVREAFF. V gene TRBV19 combines with J gene TRBJ1-1; D unresolved. V lost 7 bases and J lost 8, with 11 bases in between. The germline V gene encodes CDR1 LNHDA and CDR2 SQIVND (reference sequence). The CDR3 loop spans 11 amino acids.

The J gene is TRBJ2-7, the V gene TRBV27; D unresolved. The ends were cut back, 0 bases at V and 2 bases at J, with 17 bases in the middle. This CDR3 has 17 residues. Germline loops: CDR1 MNHEY, CDR2 SMNVEV (reference sequence). CDR3 sequence reads: CASSLSTVNAFAYEQYF. The CDR3 DNA reads TGTGCCAGCAGTTTATCCACAGTGAATGCTTTCGCCTACGAGCAGTACTTC.

The DNA of the CDR3 is TGTGCCAGCAGCCCCATGGACAGGGGGCAGCGGGGCTACACCTTC. Translating gives CASSPMDRGQRGYTF. This chain connects TRBV9 to TRBJ1-2, with TRBD1 matching over 11 bases. The CDR3 is made up of 15 amino acids. V gave up 4 bases and J gave up 8 bases; unmatched junction bases: 10. Germline assignment: CDR1 SGDLS and CDR2 YYNGEE.

This chain joins TRBV5-1 and TRBJ2-7; D perhaps matches TRBD2 (5 bases). Deletions cut 0 bases from V and 5 bases from J, with 12 bases between. Germline CDR1 reads SGHRS; CDR2 reads YFSETQ. The CDR3 is 14 amino acids. The CDR3 nucleotides are TGCGCCAGCAGCTTGGGGGGAGCGGTTGACGAGCAGTACTTC. It codes for CASSLGGAVDEQYF. Looking up the rest from reference TRBV5-1 and TRBJ2-7 gives the full variable domain: KAGVTQTPRYLIKTRGQQVTLSCSPISGHRSVSWYQQTPGQGLQFLFEYFSETQRNKGNFPGRFSGRQFSNSRSEMNVSTLELGDSALYLCASSLGGAVDEQYFGPGTRLTVT.

This clone was found a few times. CDR3 amino acids: CASRALTGMGNTEAFF. As DNA, the CDR3 is TGTGCCAGCAGGGCCTTAACAGGGATGGGGAACACTGAAGCTTTCTTT. The V call is TRBV2, the J call TRBJ1-1, with TRBD1 as a possible D gene (6 bases). The V and J ends lost 6 bases and 1 base respectively, with 18 bases between them. Germline V gene lookup returns CDR1 SNHLY and CDR2 FYNNEI. This CDR3 has 16 residues.

V is TRBV7-9 and J is TRBJ2-5; the match to TRBD1 covers 9 bases. The closer fit of TRBJ2-7 to the DNA end suggests the J call may be wrong. This CDR3 region has 15 residues. Germline V CDR1 and CDR2: SEHNR, FQNEAQ (reference sequence). CDR3 amino acids: CASSLTGGPLNEQYF. CDR3 in DNA: TGTGCCAGCAGCTTGACAGGGGGTCCGTTGAACGAGCAGTACTTC.

This clone occurred once. The chain has TRBV28 and TRBJ1-5; D might be TRBD1 (6 bases). The germline V gene has CDR1 MDHEN and CDR2 SYDVKM. With 5 bases removed from V and 0 bases from J, the gap between germline ends came to 14 bases. The CDR3 runs to 16 residues. CDR3 in amino acids: CASSMRGWNSNQPQHF. CDR3 nucleotides: TGTGCCAGCAGTATGAGGGGGTGGAATAGCAATCAGCCCCAGCATTTT.